These 7 T cell receptor beta chains came from one sample sequenced in a study of chemoradiotherapy in HPV16-positive cancers. The repertoire was sequenced with immunoSEQ multiplex PCR; TCRdb's copy has only in-frame clones and lacks some. The table has 9,500 to 15,000 clones, roughly 90% seen once. The source was blood, collected from a patient who underwent chemoradiotherapy. The receptors shown here come from a human donor with HPV-associated anogenital cancer.

The V and J genes are TRBV5-1 and TRBJ1-1; D is ambiguous. The germline V gene has CDR1 SGHRS and CDR2 YFSETQ. V gave up 0 bases and J gave up 1 base, with 4 bases separating them. This CDR3 is 13 amino acids long. The CDR3 bases are TGCGCCAGCAGCTTGGATCAGAACACTGAAGCTTTCTTT. Amino acid sequence: CASSLDQNTEAFF.

The chain is built from TRBV4-3 and TRBJ1-2; possible D gene TRBD1, 6 bases. Germline-derived CDR1 and CDR2 are LGHNA and YSLEER. This CDR3 has 14 residues. Trimming took 1 base from V and 4 from J, leaving 10 bases between them. The CDR3 loop reads CASSQAQGSYGYTF. The CDR3 DNA is TGCGCCAGCAGCCAAGCTCAGGGGAGCTATGGCTACACCTTC.

This clone came up once. The V call is TRBV19, the J call TRBJ2-2; D is perhaps TRBD1 (5 bases). Germline V CDR1 and CDR2: LNHDA, SQIVND (reference sequence). V was trimmed by 5 bases and J by 4 bases, leaving 11 bases between them. CDR3 length: 14 amino acids. The CDR3 DNA sequence: TGTGCCAGTAGTCAGGGAAAGGGCACCGGGGAGCTGTTTTTT. This translates into CASSQGKGTGELFF.

V usage is TRBV14 and J usage is TRBJ2-1; 9 bases match TRBD1. J was trimmed by 7 bases and V by 5 bases; bases with no gene match: 18. The germline V gene has CDR1 SGHDN and CDR2 FVKESK. The CDR3 length is 18 residues. The CDR3 DNA follows: TGTGCCAGCAGCAAATCTCTCGGCTGGGACAGGGAGAGGAATGAGCAGTTCTTC. Translating it yields CASSKSLGWDRERNEQFF.

The chain carries TRBV7-8 and TRBJ1-2; D is ambiguous. CDR3 length: 13 residues. V was clipped by 8 bases and J by 5 bases, with 15 bases between them. Germline CDR1 reads SGHVS; CDR2 reads FQNEAQ. This CDR3 is CASSASNYYGYTF. The CDR3 DNA follows: TGTGCCAGCTCGGCTTCTAACTATTATGGCTACACCTTC.

The J gene is TRBJ1-6, the V gene TRBV5-1; 9 nucleotides line up with TRBD1. Germline V CDR1 and CDR2: SGHRS, YFSETQ. Trimming removed 7 bases from V and 14 bases from J; junction bases left unmatched: 13. The CDR3 has 14 residues. In DNA form, the CDR3 reads TGCGCCAGCGAGGCAGGGACAGGGACTACAACCCTCCACTTT. Translating gives CASEAGTGTTTLHF. Looking up the rest from reference TRBV5-1 and TRBJ1-6 gives the full variable domain: KAGVTQTPRYLIKTRGQQVTLSCSPISGHRSVSWYQQTPGQGLQFLFEYFSETQRNKGNFPGRFSGRQFSNSRSEMNVSTLELGDSALYLCASEAGTGTTTLHFGNGTRLTVT.

The rearrangement links TRBV5-1 to TRBJ1-2; D is uncertain. The CDR3 consists of 15 residues. CDR1 SGHRS and CDR2 YFSETQ come from the germline V gene. V was shortened by 0 bases and J by 1 base, with 10 bases between the two germline ends. CDR3 protein: CASSLAVGVNYGYTF. In DNA form, the CDR3 reads TGCGCCAGCAGCTTGGCAGTCGGAGTTAACTATGGCTACACCTTC.